These 18 T cell receptor beta chains were all obtained from the same sample, sequenced in a study of T cells after yellow fever vaccination. TCRdb processed the 5' RACE reads anew with MiXCR; each CDR3 protein has one entry. The repertoire holds roughly 500,000 distinct CDR3 sequences, with roughly 19% as singletons. Sequenced here: PBMCs, sampled 15 days after the yellow fever booster vaccination. These TCRs come from a man aged 25 to 40 who received the YFV17D yellow fever vaccine.

This clonotype was recorded a few times. The rearrangement links TRBV27 to TRBJ2-3; D is unclear. CDR1 is MNHEY and CDR2 is SMNVEV in the germline V gene (reference sequence). Trimming shortened V by 3 bases and J by 3 bases, and 7 bases separated the two germline ends. The CDR3 contains 13 residues. The CDR3 protein is CASSFRLTDTQYF. The CDR3 DNA reads as TGTGCCAGCAGTTTCCGCTTGACAGATACGCAGTATTTT.

This clonotype was observed a handful of times. The chain links TRBV27 to TRBJ2-1; TRBD2 matches 13 bases. Germline lookup yields CDR1 MNHEY and CDR2 SMNVEV (reference sequence). Trimming cost V 2 bases and J 7 bases; bases outside gene matches: 2. The CDR3 is 15 residues long. CDR3: CASSLPGLAGNEQFF. Written as DNA, the CDR3 is TGTGCCAGCAGTTTACCGGGACTAGCGGGGAATGAGCAGTTCTTC.

Ten or more counts support this clonotype. This chain connects TRBV20-1 to TRBJ2-5; 9 bases match TRBD2. The V gene's germline CDR1 is DFQATT and CDR2 SNEGSKA (reference sequence). The CDR3 spans 14 residues. V shed 2 bases and J 2 bases; nucleotides not matched to a gene: 3. CDR3 protein: CSARTTSGQETQYF. The CDR3 coding sequence is TGCAGTGCTAGAACTACTAGCGGGCAAGAGACCCAGTACTTC.

The V gene is TRBV20-1, the J gene TRBJ1-6, with 8 nucleotides matching TRBD1. With 3 bases clipped from V and 7 bases from J, the junction kept 5 bases outside the gene matches. The length of the CDR3 is 14 residues. In germline, CDR1 is DFQATT, CDR2 SNEGSKA (reference sequence). The CDR3 spells CSASWGQENSPLHF. CDR3 sequence (DNA): TGCAGTGCTAGTTGGGGACAGGAAAATTCACCCCTCCACTTT.

The chain couples TRBV19 to TRBJ2-1, with 7 bases aligning to TRBD2. Germline CDR1 and CDR2: LNHDA and SQIVND (reference sequence). The trim removed 5 bases at V and 15 bases at J, leaving 16 bases unmatched. The CDR3 covers 14 residues. CDR3 in DNA: TGTGCCAGTAGTCGGAGCGGGACTCAAAGTTTCCCGTTCTTC. This sequence encodes CASSRSGTQSFPFF.

The chain links TRBV5-4 to TRBJ2-6; D is ambiguous. Deletions cut 4 bases from V and 3 bases from J, with 8 bases between. The CDR3 covers 14 residues. Per germline, CDR1 SGHNT and CDR2 YYREEE (reference sequence). The CDR3 spells CASSGVNGANVLTF. CDR3 sequence (DNA): TGTGCCAGCAGCGGCGTCAATGGGGCCAACGTCCTGACTTTC.

This clonotype was counted a few times. CDR3 coding DNA: TGTGCCAGCAGACCCGGGACAGGGTACCACGAGCAGTACTTC. Its protein is CASRPGTGYHEQYF. This chain links TRBV12-3 or TRBV12-4 with TRBJ2-7; TRBD1 agrees at 9 bases. The CDR3 is 14 residues long. V gave up 6 bases and J gave up 5 bases; unmatched junction bases: 8.

This clonotype came up a few times. The gene calls are TRBV27 and TRBJ2-1; D is undetermined. The CDR3 consists of 14 residues. V was shortened by 3 bases and J by 6 bases, with 12 bases between the two germline ends. The germline V gene has CDR1 MNHEY and CDR2 SMNVEV (reference sequence). CDR3: CASSFVTDFNEQFF. CDR3 DNA: TGTGCCAGCAGTTTCGTCACAGACTTCAATGAGCAGTTCTTC.

The chain joins TRBV20-1 to TRBJ2-3; D gene unclear. CDR1 and CDR2 (germline): DFQATT, SNEGSKA (reference sequence). Between the trimmed V and J ends, which lost 0 bases and 3 bases, there was a span of 10 bases. The CDR3 is 14 amino acids. CDR3 sequence: CSARDWRRTDTQYF. The DNA for the CDR3 is TGCAGTGCTAGAGATTGGCGGCGAACAGATACGCAGTATTTT.

The chain joins TRBV7-9 to TRBJ2-7; D gene uncertain. Trimming shortened V by 5 bases and J by 7 bases, and 9 bases separated the two germline ends. This CDR3 region has 11 residues. Germline V gene sequence: CDR1 SEHNR, CDR2 FQNEAQ (reference sequence). This CDR3 is CASSRVEEQYF. The CDR3 nucleotides are TGTGCCAGCAGCCGCGTCGAAGAGCAGTACTTC.

The V call is TRBV12-3 or TRBV12-4, the J call TRBJ1-3; TRBD1 agrees at 8 bases. The length of the CDR3 is 15 residues. V lost 4 bases to trimming and J lost 0 bases; unmatched junction nucleotides: 2. CDR3 loop: CASSSDRVSGNTIYF. The CDR3 DNA follows: TGTGCCAGCAGTTCGGACAGGGTCTCTGGAAACACCATATATTTT.

In this sample, this clonotype turned up a few times. This sequence joins TRBV10-1 and TRBJ2-2, with D hard to call. In germline, CDR1 is WNHNN, CDR2 SYGVQD (reference sequence). The CDR3 contains 14 residues. Trimming removed 8 bases at V and 2 bases at J, with 12 bases between. The DNA for the CDR3 is TGCGCCAGCCGCCCCGACCGAAACACCGGGGAGCTGTTTTTT. It codes for CASRPDRNTGELFF.

This chain links TRBV7-2 with TRBJ2-3; 10 bases are a match to TRBD2. Germline V gene sequence: CDR1 SGHTA, CDR2 FQGNSA. The CDR3 spans 16 residues. Germline trimming cut 0 bases from V and 5 bases from J; bases unmatched to any gene: 5. In DNA form, the CDR3 reads TGTGCCAGCAGCTTAGCGTCTAGCGGGAGTCAAGATACGCAGTATTTT. Protein sequence: CASSLASSGSQDTQYF.

The table lists this clonotype with a few counts. The chain couples TRBV18 to TRBJ2-3; 7 bases are shared with TRBD1. CDR1 and CDR2 (germline): KGHSH, LQKENI. J was trimmed by 2 bases and V by 6 bases; bases with no gene match: 5. CDR3 length: 14 residues. The CDR3 protein is CASSGQMVTDTQYF. In DNA, the CDR3 is TGTGCCAGCTCGGGACAGATGGTCACAGATACGCAGTATTTT.

The chain recombines TRBV6-2 or TRBV6-3 with TRBJ2-6; unclear D gene. Germline CDR1 MNHEY, CDR2 SVGEGT. The CDR3 contains 17 residues. Trimming pared 7 bases from V and 0 bases from J, leaving 16 bases between. This chain's CDR3 is CASTKRPGDSGANVLTF. The CDR3 DNA sequence: TGTGCCAGCACCAAACGACCCGGCGACTCTGGGGCCAACGTCCTGACTTTC.

The V and J genes are TRBV20-1 and TRBJ2-7; D not certain. The germline V and J ends were trimmed by 5 bases and 0 bases, with 11 bases remaining between them. Germline V gene data show CDR1 as DFQATT and CDR2 as SNEGSKA (reference sequence). This CDR3 has 13 residues. CDR3 amino acids: CSAGDGFSYEQYF. The CDR3 region has the DNA TGCAGTGCTGGGGATGGATTCTCCTACGAGCAGTACTTC.

This clonotype has only a few counts. The CDR3 region is CSASKREGFNEQFF. As DNA, the CDR3 is TGCAGTGCTAGTAAGCGGGAGGGGTTCAATGAGCAGTTCTTC. The genes are TRBV20-1 and TRBJ2-1, with 10 bases aligning to TRBD2. V gave up 3 bases and J gave up 6 bases; unmatched junction bases: 5. The CDR3 runs to 14 residues. The germline V gene encodes CDR1 DFQATT and CDR2 SNEGSKA (reference sequence).

The chain is built from TRBV7-2 and TRBJ2-7, with D perhaps matching TRBD2 (6 bases). The germline gives CDR1 SGHTA, CDR2 FQGNSA. The CDR3 is 16 residues long. The V end was cut by 5 bases, the J end by 6 bases, with 23 bases between. This CDR3 is CASSSSPGPEGLEQYF. In DNA, the CDR3 is TGTGCCAGCAGCAGTTCCCCCGGACCGGAGGGGCTCGAGCAGTACTTC.